A selection of T cell receptor beta chains follows, all from one sample in a study of T cell changes during pregnancy in multiple sclerosis. Libraries were prepared by immunoSEQ multiplex PCR; TCRdb keeps only in-frame clonotypes and omits some of them. This table holds tens of thousands of clones, roughly 92% found once. Sequencing used peripheral blood, obtained before pregnancy. The receptors were sampled from a female donor with multiple sclerosis, enrolled in a pregnancy study. CDR3s include the opening cysteine and the closing phenylalanine or tryptophan. The D gene is left open where the match is weak. Clone size appears in some rows only: once, few, many, or a class for an expanded clone.

.	TRBV6-6	TRBJ2-1	.	CASSLPGGPGEQFF	TGTGCCAGCAGCCTTCCGGGGGGCCCGGGAGAGCAGTTCTTC
.	TRBV7-9	TRBJ1-2	.	CASTTGLNYGYTF	TGTGCCAGCACAACAGGCCTAAACTATGGCTACACCTTC
.	TRBV5-1	TRBJ2-7	.	CASSLGINQQGDEQYF	TGCGCCAGCAGCTTGGGAATAAACCAACAGGGAGACGAGCAGTACTTC
once	TRBV4-2	TRBJ2-4	.	CASSRSTTRPQYF	TGTGCCAGCAGCCGGTCGACAACCCGCCCTCAGTACTTC
.	TRBV6-1	TRBJ2-5	.	CASSPYQETQYF	TGTGCCAGCAGCCCGTACCAAGAGACCCAGTACTTC
.	TRBV7-3	TRBJ1-1	.	CASSLSGQAEAFF	TGTGCCAGCAGCTTGAGTGGACAAGCAGAAGCTTTCTTT
.	TRBV18	TRBJ1-3	.	CASSPAGDRNTIYF	TGTGCCAGCTCCCCCGCAGGGGACAGAAACACCATATATTTT
.	TRBV5-1	TRBJ2-2	TRBD1	CASSIRQTGEFRTGELFF	TGCGCCAGCAGCATCCGCCAGACAGGGGAATTTAGAACCGGGGAGCTGTTTTTT
.	TRBV5-1	TRBJ2-1	TRBD2	CASSLTSGQYNEQFF	TGCGCCAGCAGCTTGACTAGCGGACAGTACAATGAGCAGTTCTTC
.	TRBV6-5	TRBJ2-7	.	CASSYNRGFGQYF	TGTGCCAGCAGTTACAATAGGGGGTTTGGGCAGTACTTC
.	TRBV6-5	TRBJ1-1	TRBD1	CASSYPGQGLGEAFF	TGTGCCAGCAGTTACCCAGGACAGGGGCTGGGTGAAGCTTTCTTT
few	TRBV28	TRBJ1-4	.	CASQPHGESEKLFF	TGTGCCAGCCAACCTCACGGGGAATCCGAAAAACTGTTTTTT
.	TRBV7-9	TRBJ2-3	TRBD2	CASSLPGLAPVKGDTQYF	TGTGCCAGCAGTTTACCGGGACTAGCGCCCGTCAAGGGAGATACGCAGTATTTT
.	TRBV28	TRBJ1-2	.	CASSQRLTLYGYTF	TGTGCCAGCAGTCAGCGTCTAACCCTCTATGGCTACACCTTC
.	TRBV11-3	TRBJ2-1	.	CASSFGSGSYNEQFF	TGTGCCAGCAGCTTCGGGAGTGGCTCCTACAATGAGCAGTTCTTC
.	TRBV11-3	TRBJ2-7	TRBD2	CASSPRGFSGDTYEQYF	TGTGCCAGCAGTCCAAGAGGCTTTAGCGGGGATACCTACGAGCAGTACTTC
once	TRBV27	TRBJ2-2	TRBD2	CATTKFGLAGGELFF	TGTGCCACTACAAAATTCGGGCTAGCGGGCGGGGAGCTGTTTTTT
.	TRBV11-2	TRBJ2-7	.	CASSPRGEAYEQYF	TGTGCCAGCAGCCCCCGAGGCGAGGCCTACGAGCAGTACTTC
.	TRBV5-1	TRBJ1-2	.	CASSLDGSQGYTF	TGCGCCAGCAGCTTGGATGGGAGTCAAGGCTACACCTTC
.	TRBV7-9	TRBJ1-1	.	CASSLVGRGNTEAFF	TGTGCCAGCAGCTTAGTCGGCAGGGGGAACACTGAAGCTTTCTTT
.	TRBV5-1	TRBJ2-5	TRBD2	CASSAGTSGRVGWKTQYF	TGCGCCAGCAGCGCCGGGACTAGCGGGAGAGTAGGTTGGAAGACCCAGTACTTC
.	TRBV25-1	TRBJ1-3	TRBD1	CASSPHSTGGSGNTIYF	TGTGCCAGCAGTCCTCATTCAACAGGGGGGAGCGGAAACACCATATATTTT
.	TRBV27	TRBJ2-2	TRBD2	CASRPPGLAAAGELFF	TGTGCCAGCAGGCCGCCGGGACTAGCGGCGGCCGGGGAGCTGTTTTTT
.	TRBV7-6	TRBJ2-7	.	CASSKSDGSYEQYF	TGTGCCAGCAGCAAAAGCGACGGTTCCTACGAGCAGTACTTC